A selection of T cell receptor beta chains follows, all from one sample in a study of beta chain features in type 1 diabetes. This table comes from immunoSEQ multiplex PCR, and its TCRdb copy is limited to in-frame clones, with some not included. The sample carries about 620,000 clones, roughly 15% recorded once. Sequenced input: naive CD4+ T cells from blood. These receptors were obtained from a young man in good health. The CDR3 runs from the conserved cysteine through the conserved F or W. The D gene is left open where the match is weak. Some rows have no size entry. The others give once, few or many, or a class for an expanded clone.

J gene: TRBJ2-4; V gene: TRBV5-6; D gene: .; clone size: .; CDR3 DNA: TGTGCCAGCAGCCCCCTAGCCAAAAACATTCAGTACTTC; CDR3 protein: CASSPLAKNIQYF
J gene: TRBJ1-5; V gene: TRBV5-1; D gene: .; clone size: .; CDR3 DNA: TGCGCCAGCAGCCGGGGAGGAGGTCAGCCCCAGCATTTT; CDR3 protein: CASSRGGGQPQHF
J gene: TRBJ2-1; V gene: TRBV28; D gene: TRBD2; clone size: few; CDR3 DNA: TGTGCCAGCAGTACGGGACTAGCGCTCTATGAGCAGTTCTTC; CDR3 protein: CASSTGLALYEQFF
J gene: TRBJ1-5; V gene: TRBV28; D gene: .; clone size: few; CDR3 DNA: TGTGCCAGCAGCCTCTACGCCATACCCCAGCATTTT; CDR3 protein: CASSLYAIPQHF
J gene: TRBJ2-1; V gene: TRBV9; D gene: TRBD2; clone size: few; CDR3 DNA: TGTGCCAGCAGCGTAGAAGCGGGGTCTCCCAATGAGCAGTTCTTC; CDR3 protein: CASSVEAGSPNEQFF
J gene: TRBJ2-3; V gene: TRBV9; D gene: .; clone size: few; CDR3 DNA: TGTGCCAGCAGCGCCCTAGTCGGGGGAGGCACAGATACGCAGTATTTT; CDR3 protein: CASSALVGGGTDTQYF
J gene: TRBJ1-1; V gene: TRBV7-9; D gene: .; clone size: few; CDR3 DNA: TGTGCCAGCAGCTTAGCACGGAAGAACACTGAAGCTTTCTTT; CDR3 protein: CASSLARKNTEAFF
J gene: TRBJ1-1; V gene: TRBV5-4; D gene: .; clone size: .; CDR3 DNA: TGTGCCAGCAGCTTGGGACTTACGAACACTGAAGCTTTCTTT; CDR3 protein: CASSLGLTNTEAFF
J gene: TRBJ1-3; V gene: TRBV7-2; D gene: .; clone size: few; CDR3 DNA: TGTGGTGAGGCCGCGGCTACCCTCGGGGGAAACACCATATATTTT; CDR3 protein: CGEAAATLGGNTIYF
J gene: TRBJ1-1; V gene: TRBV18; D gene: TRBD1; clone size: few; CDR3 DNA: TGTGCCAGCTCAGCCTCAGGGGGCACTGAAGCTTTCTTT; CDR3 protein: CASSASGGTEAFF
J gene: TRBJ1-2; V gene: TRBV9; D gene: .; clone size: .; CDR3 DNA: TGTGCCAGCAGCGGGGACGGCCAAAGAATCCCAAACTTC; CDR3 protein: CASSGDGQRIPNF
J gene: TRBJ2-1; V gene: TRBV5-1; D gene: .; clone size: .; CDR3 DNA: TGCGCCAGCAGCTTGGACGGGCGGAACAATGAGCAGTTCTTC; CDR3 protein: CASSLDGRNNEQFF
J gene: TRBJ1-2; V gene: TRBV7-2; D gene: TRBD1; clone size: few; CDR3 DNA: TGTGCCAGCACGGGCAGGGGGAACTATGGCTACACCTTC; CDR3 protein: CASTGRGNYGYTF
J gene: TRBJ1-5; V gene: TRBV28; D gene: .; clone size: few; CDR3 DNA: TGTGCCAGCAGTTTCCCCTTCAGGCGGGGAAATCAGCCCCAGCATTTT; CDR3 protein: CASSFPFRRGNQPQHF
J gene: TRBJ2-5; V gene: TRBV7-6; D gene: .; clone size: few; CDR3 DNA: TGTGCCAGCAGCCAAGCGTGGGGTGGGGAGACCCAGTACTTC; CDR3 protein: CASSQAWGGETQYF
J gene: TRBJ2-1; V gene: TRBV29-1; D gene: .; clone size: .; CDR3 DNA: TGCAGCGTTGAAGATGGTAGGGGCTCGGCCTACAATGAGCAGTTCTTC; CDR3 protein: CSVEDGRGSAYNEQFF
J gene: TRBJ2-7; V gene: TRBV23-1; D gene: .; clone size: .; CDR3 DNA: TGCGCCAGCAGTCAACCGGGAAAGCAACCCTACGAGCAGTACTTC; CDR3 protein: CASSQPGKQPYEQYF